The clone carrying this T cell receptor beta chain was observed a handful of times. Since it is a stray read in a library aimed at alpha chains, this beta chain has a size that is not meaningful. The sample is drawn from a study of spatial heterogeneity in lung cancer. On the study more broadly: Raw reads contained each unique TCR and UMI combination more than ten times on average.

Each molecule of TCR cDNA was tagged with one unique molecular identifier. One entry per CDR3 protein results from TCRdb running MiXCR on the 5' RACE reads. The data hold 5,500 to 6,500 distinct CDR3 sequences, with around 12% observed a single time. Time point of the sample: sample taken at primary tumor resection. Unsorted samples of tumor, nontumor lung or frozen PBMC had their whole RNA sequenced. This CDR3 has 15 amino acids. CDR1 is SGHTA, CDR2 FQGTGA, per germline. The germline V and J ends were trimmed by 7 bases and 5 bases, with 20 bases remaining between them. The sequence was obtained from a human donor with early-stage non-small cell lung cancer. This sequence joins TRBV7-3 and TRBJ1-1, with a tentative D call TRBD1 (5 bases). The source material was lung tissue, sampled at surgery. This chain's CDR3 is CASTPDQGRKTEAFF. In nucleotides, the CDR3 is TGTGCCAGCACCCCGGACCAGGGACGGAAGACTGAAGCTTTCTTT.